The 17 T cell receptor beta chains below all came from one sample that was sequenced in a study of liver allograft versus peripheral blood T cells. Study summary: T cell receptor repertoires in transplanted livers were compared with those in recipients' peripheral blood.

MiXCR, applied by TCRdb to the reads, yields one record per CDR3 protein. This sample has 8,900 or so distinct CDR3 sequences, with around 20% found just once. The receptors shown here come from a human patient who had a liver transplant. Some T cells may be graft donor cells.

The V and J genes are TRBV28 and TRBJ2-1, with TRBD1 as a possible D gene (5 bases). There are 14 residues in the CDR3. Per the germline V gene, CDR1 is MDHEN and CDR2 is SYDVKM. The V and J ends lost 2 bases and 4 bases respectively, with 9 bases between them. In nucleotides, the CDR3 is TGTGCCAGCAGTTTACGACAGATTTACAATGAGCAGTTCTTC. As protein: CASSLRQIYNEQFF. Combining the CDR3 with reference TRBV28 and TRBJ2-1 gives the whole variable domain DVKVTQSSRYLVKRTGEKVFLECVQDMDHENMFWYRQDPGLGLRLIYFSYDVKMKEKGDIPEGYSVSREKKERFSLILESASTNQTSMYLCASSLRQIYNEQFFGPGTRLTVL.

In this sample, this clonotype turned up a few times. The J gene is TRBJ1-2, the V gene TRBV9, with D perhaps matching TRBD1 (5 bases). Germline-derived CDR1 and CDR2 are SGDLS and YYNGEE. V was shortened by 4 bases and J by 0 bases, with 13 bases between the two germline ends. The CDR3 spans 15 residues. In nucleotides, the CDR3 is TGTGCCAGCAGCTTCACAGGCCTAGCTAACTATGGCTACACCTTC. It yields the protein CASSFTGLANYGYTF.

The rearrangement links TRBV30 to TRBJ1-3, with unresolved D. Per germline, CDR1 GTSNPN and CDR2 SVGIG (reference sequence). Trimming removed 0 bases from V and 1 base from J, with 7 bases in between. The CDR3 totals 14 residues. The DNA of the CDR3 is TGTGCCTGGAGTGTTAGGGCTTCTGGAAACACCATATATTTT. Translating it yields CAWSVRASGNTIYF.

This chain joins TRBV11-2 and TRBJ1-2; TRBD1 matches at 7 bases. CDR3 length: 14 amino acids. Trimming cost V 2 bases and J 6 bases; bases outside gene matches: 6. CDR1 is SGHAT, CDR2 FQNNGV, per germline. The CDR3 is CASSLRQGPHGYTF. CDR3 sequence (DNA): TGTGCCAGCAGCTTACGACAGGGTCCCCATGGCTACACCTTC.

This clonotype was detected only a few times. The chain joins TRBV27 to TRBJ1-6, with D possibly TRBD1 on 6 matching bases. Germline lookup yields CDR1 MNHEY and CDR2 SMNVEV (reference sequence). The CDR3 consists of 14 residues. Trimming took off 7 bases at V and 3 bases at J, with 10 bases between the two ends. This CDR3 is CASTLQGYNSPLHF. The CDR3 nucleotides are TGTGCCAGCACCCTACAGGGCTATAATTCACCCCTCCACTTT.

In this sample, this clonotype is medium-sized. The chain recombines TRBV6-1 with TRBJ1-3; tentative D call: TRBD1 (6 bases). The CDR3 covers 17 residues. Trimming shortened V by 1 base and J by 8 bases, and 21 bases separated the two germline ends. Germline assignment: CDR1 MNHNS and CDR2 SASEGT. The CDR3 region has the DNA TGTGCCAGCAGTGAAGGGGTGTGGGGGGCAGAAGTGTACACCATATATTTT. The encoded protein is CASSEGVWGAEVYTIYF.

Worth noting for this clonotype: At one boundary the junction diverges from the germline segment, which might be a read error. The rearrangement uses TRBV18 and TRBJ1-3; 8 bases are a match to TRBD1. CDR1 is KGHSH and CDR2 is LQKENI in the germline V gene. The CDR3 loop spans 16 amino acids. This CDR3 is CASSYGTGNSGKTIYF. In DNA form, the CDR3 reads TGTGCCAGCTCTTACGGGACAGGAAACTCTGGAAAAACCATATATTTT.

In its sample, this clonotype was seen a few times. The chain's CDR3 is CATSRDLDRGNSPLHF. Here the CDR3 DNA reads TGTGCCACCAGCAGAGATTTGGACAGGGGTAATTCACCCCTCCACTTT. The rearrangement uses TRBV15 and TRBJ1-6; 9 bases fit TRBD1. Germline assignment: CDR1 LNHNV and CDR2 YYDKDF (reference sequence). The CDR3 runs 16 residues. J lost 6 bases, V lost 0 bases, and 3 bases had no gene match. Together with reference TRBV15 and TRBJ1-6, the CDR3 gives the full variable domain: DAMVIQNPRYQVTQFGKPVTLSCSQTLNHNVMYWYQQKSSQAPKLLFHYYDKDFNNEADTPDNFQSRRPNTSFCFLDIRSPGLGDTAMYLCATSRDLDRGNSPLHFGNGTRLTVT.

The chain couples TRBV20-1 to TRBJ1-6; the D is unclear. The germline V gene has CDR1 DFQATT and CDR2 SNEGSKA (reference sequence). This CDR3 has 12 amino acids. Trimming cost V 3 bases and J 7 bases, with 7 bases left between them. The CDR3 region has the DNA TGCAGTGCTAGTTTTCAGAATTCACCCCTCCACTTT. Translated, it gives CSASFQNSPLHF.

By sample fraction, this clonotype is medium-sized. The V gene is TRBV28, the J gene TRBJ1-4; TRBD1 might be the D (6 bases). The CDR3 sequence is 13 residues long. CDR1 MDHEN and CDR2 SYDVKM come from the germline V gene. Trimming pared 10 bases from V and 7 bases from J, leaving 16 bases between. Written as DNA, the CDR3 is TGTGCCACCCTGGGGGGGCGCCTTGAAAAACTGTTTTTT. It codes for CATLGGRLEKLFF.

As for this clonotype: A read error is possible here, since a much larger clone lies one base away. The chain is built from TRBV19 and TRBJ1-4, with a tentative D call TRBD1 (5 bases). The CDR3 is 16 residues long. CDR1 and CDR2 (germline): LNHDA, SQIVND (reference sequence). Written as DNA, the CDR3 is TGTGCCAGTAGTATAGTGGGGAGACAGAAGAATGAAAAACTGATTTTT. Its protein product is CASSIVGRQKNEKLIF.

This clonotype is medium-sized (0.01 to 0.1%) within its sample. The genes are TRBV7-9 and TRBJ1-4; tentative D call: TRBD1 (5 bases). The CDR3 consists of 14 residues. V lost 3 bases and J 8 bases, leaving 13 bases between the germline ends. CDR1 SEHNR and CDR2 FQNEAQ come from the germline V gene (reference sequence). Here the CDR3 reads CASSFPQGGEKLFF. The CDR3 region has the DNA TGTGCCAGCAGCTTTCCCCAGGGTGGCGAAAAACTGTTTTTT. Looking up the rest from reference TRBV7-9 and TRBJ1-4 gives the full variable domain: DTGVSQNPRHKITKRGQNVTFRCDPISEHNRLYWYRQTLGQGPEFLTYFQNEAQLEKSRLLSDRFSAERPKGSFSTLEIQRTEQGDSAMYLCASSFPQGGEKLFFGSGTQLSVL.

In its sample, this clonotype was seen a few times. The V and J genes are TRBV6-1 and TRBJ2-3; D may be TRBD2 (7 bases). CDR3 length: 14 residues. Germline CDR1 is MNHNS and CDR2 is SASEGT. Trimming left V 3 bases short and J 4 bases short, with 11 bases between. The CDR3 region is CASSEGGGADTQYF. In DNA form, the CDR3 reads TGTGCCAGCAGTGAGGGGGGGGGCGCAGATACGCAGTATTTT.

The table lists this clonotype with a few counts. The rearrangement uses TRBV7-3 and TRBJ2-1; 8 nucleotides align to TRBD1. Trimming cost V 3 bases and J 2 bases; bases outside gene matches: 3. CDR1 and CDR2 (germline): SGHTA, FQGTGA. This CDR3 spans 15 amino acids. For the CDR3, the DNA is TGTGCCAGCAGCTTTAGGGACAGGCCCTACAATGAGCAGTTCTTC. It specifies CASSFRDRPYNEQFF. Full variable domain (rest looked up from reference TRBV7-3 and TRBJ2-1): GAGVSQTPSNKVTEKGKYVELRCDPISGHTALYWYRQSLGQGPEFLIYFQGTGAADDSGLPNDRFFAVRPEGSVSTLKIQRTERGDSAVYLCASSFRDRPYNEQFFGPGTRLTVL.

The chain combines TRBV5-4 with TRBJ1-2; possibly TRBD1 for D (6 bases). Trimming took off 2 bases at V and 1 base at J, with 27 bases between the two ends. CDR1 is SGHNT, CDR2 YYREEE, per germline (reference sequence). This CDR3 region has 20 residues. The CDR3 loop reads CASSLKAGGGAMAFNYGYTF. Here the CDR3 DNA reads TGTGCCAGCAGCTTAAAAGCGGGAGGGGGGGCGATGGCCTTTAACTATGGCTACACCTTC.

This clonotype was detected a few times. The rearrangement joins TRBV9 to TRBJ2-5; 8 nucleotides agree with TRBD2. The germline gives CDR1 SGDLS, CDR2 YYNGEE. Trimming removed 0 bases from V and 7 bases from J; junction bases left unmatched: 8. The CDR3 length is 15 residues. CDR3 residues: CASSVEAGALGTQYF. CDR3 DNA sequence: TGTGCCAGCAGCGTAGAAGCGGGAGCCCTGGGGACCCAGTACTTC. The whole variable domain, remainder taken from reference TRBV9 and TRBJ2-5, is DSGVTQTPKHLITATGQRVTLRCSPRSGDLSVYWYQQSLDQGLQFLIQYYNGEERAKGNILERFSAQQFPDLHSELNLSSLELGDSALYFCASSVEAGALGTQYFGPGTRLLVL.

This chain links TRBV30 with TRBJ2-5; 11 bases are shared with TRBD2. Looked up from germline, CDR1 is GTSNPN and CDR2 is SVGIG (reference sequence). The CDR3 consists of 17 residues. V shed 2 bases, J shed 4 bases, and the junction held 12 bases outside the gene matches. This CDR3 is CAWSRVGLAGGRETQYF. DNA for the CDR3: TGTGCCTGGAGTCGGGTCGGGCTAGCGGGGGGACGAGAGACCCAGTACTTC.